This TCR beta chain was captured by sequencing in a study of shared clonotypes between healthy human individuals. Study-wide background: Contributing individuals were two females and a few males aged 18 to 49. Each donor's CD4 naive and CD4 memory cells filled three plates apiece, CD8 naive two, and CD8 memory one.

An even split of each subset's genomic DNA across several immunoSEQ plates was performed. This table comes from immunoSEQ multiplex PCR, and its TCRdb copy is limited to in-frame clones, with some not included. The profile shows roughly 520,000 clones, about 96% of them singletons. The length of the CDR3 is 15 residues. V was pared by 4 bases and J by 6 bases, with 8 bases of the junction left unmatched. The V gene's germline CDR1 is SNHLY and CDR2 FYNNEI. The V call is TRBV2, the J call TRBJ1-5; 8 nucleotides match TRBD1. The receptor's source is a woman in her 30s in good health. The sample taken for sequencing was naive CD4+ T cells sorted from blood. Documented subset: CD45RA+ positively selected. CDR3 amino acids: CASSVEQGAGQPQHF. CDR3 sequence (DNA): TGTGCCAGCAGTGTAGAGCAGGGGGCAGGTCAGCCCCAGCATTTT.